Presented here are 10 T cell receptor beta chains from one specimen sequenced in a study of blood T cell repertoires in COVID-19. Only in-frame clones appear in the TCRdb table, and some are missing; sequencing was by immunoSEQ multiplex PCR. The table includes some 150,000 clones, about 90% detected once. Sample: peripheral blood. These TCRs come from a woman older than 75 with acute or convalescent COVID-19.

This chain connects TRBV18 to TRBJ1-1, with D maybe TRBD1 (5 bases). The CDR3 contains 16 residues. Germline V gene lookup returns CDR1 KGHSH and CDR2 LQKENI. V lost 3 bases to trimming and J lost 4 bases, with 18 bases between them. The CDR3 sequence: CASSPSIQGGTTEAFF. Written as DNA, the CDR3 is TGTGCCAGCTCACCGAGTATTCAGGGAGGTACCACTGAAGCTTTCTTT.

J is TRBJ1-3 and V is TRBV19; 9 nucleotides match TRBD1. V dropped 6 bases and J dropped 6; count of bases not matched to a gene: 12. The CDR3 consists of 16 residues. Germline V gene data show CDR1 as LNHDA and CDR2 as SQIVND (reference sequence). The CDR3 reads CASSLSGQGIVNTIYF. DNA for the CDR3: TGTGCCAGTAGCCTCTCGGGACAGGGAATTGTAAACACCATATATTTT.

J is TRBJ1-5 and V is TRBV29-1; TRBD1 might be the D (5 bases). Germline lookup yields CDR1 SQVTM and CDR2 ANQGSEA. The CDR3 length is 14 residues. Trimming left V 6 bases short and J 6 bases short, with 18 bases between. This chain's CDR3 is CSVDGGVNSQPQHF. The CDR3 region has the DNA TGCAGCGTAGATGGGGGGGTTAACAGTCAGCCCCAGCATTTT.

J is TRBJ2-2 and V is TRBV13, with 7 bases lining up with TRBD1. The CDR3 has 15 residues. CDR1 and CDR2 from the germline V gene are PRHDT and FYEKMQ (reference sequence). V lost 5 bases and J lost 5; bases outside the gene matches: 8. CDR3 nucleotides: TGTGCCAGCAGCCACAGGGGTATCGGGACCGGGGAGCTGTTTTTT. Protein: CASSHRGIGTGELFF.

This clone was seen a single time. The chain is built from TRBV14 and TRBJ1-3; no clear D gene. Trimming shortened V by 2 bases and J by 0 bases, and 5 bases separated the two germline ends. In germline, CDR1 is SGHDN, CDR2 FVKESK. The length of the CDR3 is 14 residues. CDR3 sequence reads: CASSQQISGNTIYF. CDR3 DNA sequence: TGTGCCAGCAGCCAACAAATCTCTGGAAACACCATATATTTT.

V and J are TRBV6-5 and TRBJ2-2; D is ambiguous. Germline-derived CDR1 and CDR2 are MNHEY and SVGAGI. The CDR3 length is 16 residues. Trimming took 0 bases from V and 4 from J, leaving 12 bases between them. In nucleotides, the CDR3 is TGTGCCAGCAGTTACTCGTTAACCCCGGGCACCGGGGAGCTGTTTTTT. It translates to CASSYSLTPGTGELFF.

The chain employs TRBV6-6 and TRBJ1-4, with D possibly being TRBD1 (5 bases). Germline V gene data show CDR1 as MNHNY and CDR2 as SVGAGI (reference sequence). V was trimmed by 5 bases and J by 4 bases, leaving 20 bases between them. There are 17 residues in the CDR3. The CDR3 loop is CASSPGWDFQFNEKLFF. The CDR3 DNA sequence: TGTGCCAGCAGTCCCGGCTGGGACTTCCAGTTTAATGAAAAACTGTTTTTT.

The chain carries TRBV9 and TRBJ2-7, with D possibly being TRBD1 (6 bases). Germline V gene data show CDR1 as SGDLS and CDR2 as YYNGEE. The V and J ends lost 4 bases and 4 bases respectively, with 12 bases between them. The CDR3 sequence is 13 residues long. CDR3 sequence reads: CASSPQGFYEQYF. The CDR3 nucleotides are TGTGCCAGCAGCCCACAGGGTTTTTACGAGCAGTACTTC.

The DNA for the CDR3 is TGTGCCAGCAGCCGGACTAGCGGGTCAGAGACCCAGTACTTC. Its protein product is CASSRTSGSETQYF. The chain joins TRBV7-2 to TRBJ2-5; TRBD2 agrees at 11 bases. This CDR3 has 14 residues. Germline CDR1 is SGHTA and CDR2 is FQGNSA. V trimming: 5 bases; J trimming: 4 bases; junction bases outside the gene matches: 3.

The chain joins TRBV7-2 to TRBJ1-2; tentative D call: TRBD1 (5 bases). This CDR3 is built from 12 residues. Per the germline V gene, CDR1 is SGHTA and CDR2 is FQGNSA. V was shortened by 5 bases and J by 5 bases, with 9 bases between the two germline ends. The CDR3 DNA reads TGTGCCAGCAGCACTCGACAGTATGGCTACACCTTC. This gives the protein CASSTRQYGYTF.